This T cell receptor beta chain was profiled in a study of cytomegalovirus exposure and HLA in healthy donors. The CDR3 runs to 17 residues. The V and J ends lost 7 bases and 1 base, in that order; junction bases with no gene match: 11. Germline V gene lookup returns CDR1 SQVTM and CDR2 ANQGSEA. 60 Vbeta and 13 Jbeta primers were used in PCR. Method: immunoSEQ multiplex PCR; TCRdb's copy keeps in-frame clones and lacks some. Among more than 150,000 clones listed, just under 80% were seen once. The sample was PBMCs. This chain connects TRBV29-1 to TRBJ2-3; 13 bases match TRBD2. The sequence was obtained from a woman between 50 and 59 years old in good health and CMV-seropositive. The CDR3 loop reads CSGLGLAGEVGTDTQYF. DNA of the CDR3: TGCAGCGGACTCGGACTAGCGGGAGAGGTTGGCACAGATACGCAGTATTTT.